This entry describes one TCR beta chain. What it recognizes is unknown. It was across several immunoSEQ plates that each subset's genomic DNA was evenly split. Per the study methods: Filtering was not the same, since immunoSEQ gave junction-only sequences without quality scores. The data were produced by immunoSEQ multiplex PCR, yet TCRdb's version contains in-frame clones alone and is incomplete. D and trimming were read from the DNA, whereas the V and J calls and clone size are those reported in that table. This sample carries approximately 2,300,000 clones, about 90% of them seen once, and the ten largest clones take 0.37%. A CD45RA+ naive subset and a CD45RA-negative memory subset were split from CD4+ cells. The data belong to a study of shared clonotypes between healthy human individuals. Whole-study results and caveats: The small donor group covered limited genetic and exposure diversity.

In germline, CDR1 is ENHRY, CDR2 SYGVKD. The V end lost 6 bases, the J end lost 3 bases, and 14 bases lay between the germline ends. This CDR3 comprises 14 residues. This clonotype originated in a man in his late teens or twenties in good health. Some clones in this sample may be carry-over from other donors' samples. V and J are TRBV10-3 and TRBJ1-1, with D possibly TRBD1 on 5 matching bases. The sequencing sample was made of naive CD4+ T cells from PBMCs. Documented subset: CD45RA+ positively selected. Here the CDR3 reads CAISRTQGDTEAFF. The CDR3 coding sequence is TGTGCCATCAGCCGTACCCAGGGAGACACTGAAGCTTTCTTT.